Below are 25 T cell receptor beta chains sequenced from a single sample in a study of blood T cell repertoires in COVID-19. Assay used: immunoSEQ multiplex PCR; TCRdb lists only in-frame clones, some missing. The data hold about 300,000 clones, with around 90% observed a single time. The sample comprised PBMCs or T cells enriched from blood (not recorded which). Source of these receptors: a woman in her 30s who had recovered from COVID-19.

This clone was recorded only once. CDR3 DNA sequence: TGTGCCAGCAGTTTATACAGGGGTAGTCAGCCCCAGCATTTT. This encodes CASSLYRGSQPQHF. The V and J genes are TRBV27 and TRBJ1-5, with 7 bases aligning to TRBD1. V lost 1 base, J lost 6 bases, and 3 bases stayed unmatched. The CDR3 consists of 14 residues. Germline-derived CDR1 and CDR2 are MNHEY and SMNVEV (reference sequence).

The sample holds one count of this clone. V gene TRBV6-5 combines with J gene TRBJ2-7; D remains unclear. Germline loops: CDR1 MNHEY, CDR2 SVGAGI. There are 14 residues in the CDR3. The V end was cut by 5 bases, the J end by 2 bases, with 13 bases between. CDR3: CASSTPGRPYEQYF. The CDR3 region has the DNA TGTGCCAGCAGTACCCCGGGTCGACCCTACGAGCAGTACTTC.

J is TRBJ2-3 and V is TRBV2; 10 nucleotides match TRBD2. V lost 6 bases to trimming and J lost 3 bases; unmatched junction nucleotides: 9. CDR1 and CDR2 from the germline V gene are SNHLY and FYNNEI. CDR3 size: 16 residues. The CDR3 DNA sequence: TGTGCCAGCAGGAGCCTAGCGGGAGTAAGGACAGATACGCAGTATTTT. It codes for CASRSLAGVRTDTQYF.

The chain has TRBV29-1 and TRBJ2-7; D unclear. Germline CDR1 is SQVTM and CDR2 is ANQGSEA. This CDR3 spans 11 amino acids. V lost 5 bases and J 5 bases, leaving 10 bases between the germline ends. The CDR3 DNA reads as TGCAGCGTTAGTATTTCAGACGAGCAGTACTTC. Protein: CSVSISDEQYF.

The chain is built from TRBV10-2 and TRBJ2-5, with 11 bases lining up with TRBD2. CDR1 is WSHSY, CDR2 SAAADI, per germline. V trimming: 2 bases; J trimming: 5 bases; junction bases outside the gene matches: 4. The CDR3 is made up of 15 amino acids. The chain's CDR3 is CASSETSGSGETQYF. In DNA form, the CDR3 reads TGCGCCAGCAGTGAGACTAGCGGGAGTGGGGAGACCCAGTACTTC.

The J gene is TRBJ1-5, the V gene TRBV2, with D possibly TRBD1 on 6 matching bases. Germline CDR1 and CDR2: SNHLY and FYNNEI. V dropped 2 bases and J dropped 1 base, with 9 bases sitting between them. CDR3 size: 15 residues. CDR3: CASSEPGVSNQPQHF. DNA of the CDR3: TGTGCCAGCAGTGAACCAGGGGTCAGCAATCAGCCCCAGCATTTT.

The chain joins TRBV27 to TRBJ2-7, with 7 nucleotides matching TRBD1. The germline V gene has CDR1 MNHEY and CDR2 SMNVEV (reference sequence). V lost 7 bases and J lost 4; bases outside the gene matches: 7. CDR3 length: 13 amino acids. This CDR3 reads CASTRGGGYEQYF. As DNA, the CDR3 is TGTGCCAGCACCCGAGGGGGCGGGTACGAGCAGTACTTC.

V and J are TRBV2 and TRBJ2-3; TRBD2 aligns across 12 bases. The CDR3 totals 14 residues. CDR1 and CDR2 from the germline V gene are SNHLY and FYNNEI. V lost 8 bases to trimming and J lost 5 bases; unmatched junction nucleotides: 5. CDR3 loop: CASWTSGAGDTQYF. The CDR3 DNA reads as TGTGCCAGCTGGACTAGCGGGGCGGGAGATACGCAGTATTTT.

The chain joins TRBV11-2 to TRBJ2-1; D possibly corresponds to TRBD2 (6 bases). Germline V gene data show CDR1 as SGHAT and CDR2 as FQNNGV. V was trimmed by 5 bases and J by 0 bases, leaving 20 bases between them. The CDR3 runs 18 residues. The CDR3 protein is CASSAPPWGESSYNEQFF. The DNA of the CDR3 is TGTGCCAGCAGCGCGCCCCCCTGGGGGGAGAGCTCCTACAATGAGCAGTTCTTC. The complete variable domain, with remaining parts taken from reference TRBV11-2 and TRBJ2-1, reads EAGVAQSPRYKIIEKRQSVAFWCNPISGHATLYWYQQILGQGPKLLIQFQNNGVVDDSQLPKDRFSAERLKGVDSTLKIQPAKLEDSAVYLCASSAPPWGESSYNEQFFGPGTRLTVL.

This chain uses TRBV11-2 with TRBJ2-3, with 11 bases fitting TRBD2. Trimming cost V 4 bases and J 5 bases; bases outside gene matches: 5. The CDR3 contains 15 residues. CDR1 and CDR2 (germline): SGHAT, FQNNGV. The chain's CDR3 is CASSSLGTSGDTQYF. The CDR3 coding sequence is TGTGCCAGCAGCTCCCTAGGGACTAGCGGAGATACGCAGTATTTT.

The chain joins TRBV4-1 to TRBJ1-6, with D possibly TRBD1 on 6 matching bases. Trimming took 1 base from V and 9 from J, leaving 16 bases between them. Germline V gene data show CDR1 as MGHRA and CDR2 as YSYEKL. This CDR3 region has 16 residues. The CDR3 region is CASSQVTGSLTSPLHF. CDR3 in DNA: TGCGCCAGCAGCCAAGTAACAGGGAGCCTCACTTCACCCCTCCACTTT.

The V call is TRBV14, the J call TRBJ2-4, with 9 bases matching TRBD1. Germline CDR1 is SGHDN and CDR2 is FVKESK. V was pared by 4 bases and J by 8 bases, with 6 bases of the junction left unmatched. The CDR3 runs to 14 residues. The DNA for the CDR3 is TGTGCCAGCAGCCTTGGGGACAGGGTTGACATTCAGTACTTC. It yields the protein CASSLGDRVDIQYF.

In DNA, the CDR3 is TGTGCCAGCAGCCTCGATCAGGGGGCGGAAGCTTTCTTT. It encodes CASSLDQGAEAFF. The chain links TRBV5-4 to TRBJ1-1; 8 nucleotides line up with TRBD1. This CDR3 is built from 13 residues. The germline V gene has CDR1 SGHNT and CDR2 YYREEE (reference sequence). Trimming took 4 bases from V and 8 from J; bases not matched to a gene: 7. Using reference TRBV5-4 and TRBJ1-1 for the parts outside the CDR3, the full variable domain is ETGVTQSPTHLIKTRGQQVTLRCSSQSGHNTVSWYQQALGQGPQFIFQYYREEENGRGNFPPRFSGLQFPNYSSELNVNALELDDSALYLCASSLDQGAEAFFGQGTRLTVV.

The chain links TRBV6-5 to TRBJ1-2, with 8 bases fitting TRBD1. This CDR3 spans 14 amino acids. CDR1 is MNHEY, CDR2 SVGAGI, per germline. V gave up 8 bases and J gave up 4 bases; unmatched junction bases: 9. CDR3 sequence (DNA): TGTGCCAGCGCCGGGACAGGAGGTTCCTATGGCTACACCTTC. Translating it yields CASAGTGGSYGYTF.

The chain combines TRBV6-5 with TRBJ2-5; the D gene is possibly TRBD1 (7 bases). V shed 5 bases and J shed 5 bases, with 18 bases lying between them. Germline CDR1 and CDR2: MNHEY and SVGAGI. This CDR3 comprises 15 residues. The CDR3 loop reads CASSLRQGLGETQYF. CDR3 sequence (DNA): TGTGCCAGCAGTCTCCGACAGGGACTGGGGGAGACCCAGTACTTC.

This chain uses TRBV13 with TRBJ2-6; the match to TRBD2 covers 12 bases. CDR3 size: 19 residues. Looked up from germline, CDR1 is PRHDT and CDR2 is FYEKMQ (reference sequence). V was pared by 1 base and J by 0 bases, with 4 bases of the junction left unmatched. Here the CDR3 reads CASSLEQLAGGSGANVLTF. For the CDR3, the DNA is TGTGCCAGCAGCTTAGAACAACTAGCGGGGGGCTCTGGGGCCAACGTCCTGACTTTC. The full variable domain, with the rest looked up from reference TRBV13 and TRBJ2-6, is AAGVIQSPRHLIKEKRETATLKCYPIPRHDTVYWYQQGPGQDPQFLISFYEKMQSDKGSIPDRFSAQQFSDYHSELNMSSLELGDSALYFCASSLEQLAGGSGANVLTFGAGSRLTVL.

The chain has TRBV24-1 and TRBJ2-1; 10 bases map to TRBD2. The CDR3 runs 15 residues. CDR1 is KGHDR and CDR2 is SFDVKD in the germline V gene. After removal of 5 bases from V and 4 bases from J, the junction contained 4 bases not matched to a gene. CDR3 in DNA: TGTGCCACCAGTGGGCTAGCGGGAGAGTACAATGAGCAGTTCTTC. Translation: CATSGLAGEYNEQFF.

V usage is TRBV14 and J usage is TRBJ2-5, with TRBD1 identical over 10 bases. From germline, CDR1 is SGHDN and CDR2 FVKESK. The CDR3 runs to 15 residues. Trimming removed 8 bases from V and 2 bases from J; junction bases left unmatched: 8. The CDR3 region is CASAPGTGVQETQYF. In DNA, the CDR3 is TGTGCCAGCGCCCCAGGGACAGGGGTACAAGAGACCCAGTACTTC.

The rearrangement uses TRBV6-2 or TRBV6-3 and TRBJ2-3; 10 nucleotides agree with TRBD1. J was trimmed by 4 bases and V by 4 bases; bases with no gene match: 8. This CDR3 has 16 amino acids. The V gene's germline CDR1 is MNHEY and CDR2 SVGEGT. CDR3 sequence reads: CASSSAGTGEADTQYF. CDR3 DNA: TGTGCCAGCAGTTCTGCCGGGACAGGGGAGGCAGATACGCAGTATTTT.

This rearrangement joins TRBV27 to TRBJ2-5, with D unclear. The CDR3 spans 13 residues. V was shortened by 1 base and J by 2 bases, with 5 bases between the two germline ends. Germline-derived CDR1 and CDR2 are MNHEY and SMNVEV (reference sequence). The CDR3 loop is CASSLFQQETQYF. The CDR3 DNA follows: TGTGCCAGCAGTTTATTCCAGCAAGAGACCCAGTACTTC.

This rearrangement joins TRBV7-6 to TRBJ2-7; possibly TRBD2 for D (6 bases). Between the trimmed V and J ends, which lost 3 bases and 2 bases, there was a span of 11 bases. The germline gives CDR1 SGHVS, CDR2 FNYEAQ. This CDR3 has 14 residues. As DNA, the CDR3 is TGTGCCAGCAGCTTCCGGGACTCAGCCTACGAGCAGTACTTC. Its translation is CASSFRDSAYEQYF.

The chain couples TRBV5-6 to TRBJ2-7; TRBD1 agrees at 12 bases. This CDR3 contains 16 residues. Germline loops: CDR1 SGHDT, CDR2 YYEEEE. V dropped 6 bases and J dropped 7; count of bases not matched to a gene: 14. CDR3 nucleotides: TGTGCCAGCACCAATTCTCCGGGACAGGGGGCCCAAGAGCAGTACTTC. Amino acids: CASTNSPGQGAQEQYF.

This chain connects TRBV5-4 to TRBJ2-1, with a weak D call TRBD2 (7 bases). Germline V gives CDR1 SGHNT, CDR2 YYREEE (reference sequence). There are 13 residues in the CDR3. The V end lost 3 bases, the J end lost 7 bases, and 11 bases lay between the germline ends. The CDR3, as DNA: TGTGCCAGCAGCTGGAGGGGGGGAAATGAGCAGTTCTTC. Protein product: CASSWRGGNEQFF.

In this sample, this clone turned up once. The rearrangement joins TRBV9 to TRBJ2-1; TRBD2 aligns across 9 bases. This CDR3 spans 16 amino acids. Germline-derived CDR1 and CDR2 are SGDLS and YYNGEE. J was trimmed by 5 bases and V by 3 bases; bases with no gene match: 9. This CDR3 reads CASSAVSSGADNEQFF. In DNA form, the CDR3 reads TGTGCCAGCAGCGCGGTTTCTAGCGGGGCGGACAATGAGCAGTTCTTC.

The chain recombines TRBV11-2 with TRBJ2-1, with TRBD2 as a possible D gene (5 bases). The CDR3 sequence is 16 residues long. Trimming took 6 bases from V and 0 from J, leaving 15 bases between them. Germline V gene data show CDR1 as SGHAT and CDR2 as FQNNGV. The DNA for the CDR3 is TGTGCCAGCAGTCACCGAGAGCGGAGCTCCTACAATGAGCAGTTCTTC. As protein: CASSHRERSSYNEQFF.